The T cell receptor beta chain described here comes from a study of shared clonotypes between healthy human individuals. Only one count was recorded for this clone. Some clones are missing from TCRdb's copy, which holds only in-frame ones; the method was immunoSEQ multiplex PCR. The profile shows approximately 2.3 million clones, 90% to 95% of them singletons. Sequenced: naive CD4+ T cells from PBMCs. Subset denoted: CD45RA+ positively selected. The sequence came from a man between 18 and 29 years old in good health. Some clones in this sample may be carry-over from other donors' samples.

The CDR3 sequence is CASSSDRVRWFF. The CDR3 DNA reads as TGTGCCAGCAGCTCGGACAGGGTTCGATGGTTCTTC. The gene calls are TRBV11-2 and TRBJ2-1; 8 nucleotides agree with TRBD1. The J segment lost 15 bases and the V segment lost 4 bases, leaving 8 bases of the junction unmatched. The CDR3 covers 12 residues. In germline, CDR1 is SGHAT, CDR2 FQNNGV.